These T cell receptor beta chains were read from a single sample in a study of cytomegalovirus exposure and HLA in healthy donors. The table came from immunoSEQ multiplex PCR; TCRdb's copy has only in-frame clones and leaves some out. The table shows 150,000 to 200,000 clones, with almost 80% occurring only once. Specimen: PBMCs. These receptor sequences come from a man aged 40-49 years in good health and CMV-seropositive. The CDR3 runs from the conserved cysteine through the conserved F or W.

TRBV4-2	TRBJ1-2	CASSQDSGQGGRHGYTF
TRBV14	TRBJ2-3	CASSQALTSVDTQYF
TRBV11-3	TRBJ2-3	CASSSSGRGDTQYF
TRBV10-1	TRBJ2-1	CASSAVAGGSRNEQFF
TRBV19	TRBJ1-5	CATDGGSNQPQHF
TRBV29-1	TRBJ2-2	CSVGQGAGELFF
TRBV7-7	TRBJ2-6	CASSLGAGGPSGANVLTF
TRBV18	TRBJ1-2	CASSVQGFGGYTF
TRBV18	TRBJ1-6	CASSPRPGSDSPLHF
TRBV4-1	TRBJ1-2	CASSSQGPTGDGYTF
TRBV28	TRBJ1-2	CASSLGRNYGYTF
TRBV18	TRBJ1-1	CASSYDTTSEAFF
TRBV6-6	TRBJ2-1	CASSYIGTPAEQFF
TRBV4-1	TRBJ2-5	CASSQNTVRGEQYF
TRBV5-6	TRBJ2-1	CASSFGVDEQFF
TRBV5-1	.	CASSFQTSGSSEQYF
TRBV6-5	TRBJ2-2	CASSYSGSFVTGELFF
TRBV6-1	TRBJ2-7	CASGELYEQYF
TRBV19	TRBJ1-1	CASSFQAGTEAFF
TRBV2	TRBJ2-7	CASRWTLLREQYF
TRBV28	TRBJ1-1	CASSLQMNTEAFF
TRBV28	TRBJ1-3	CASSPWDTGNTIYF
TRBV5-4	TRBJ1-1	CASSVDRGREMTEAFF
TRBV4-1	TRBJ1-3	CASSQDQTRSSGNTIYF
TRBV27	TRBJ2-5	CASSRGGAEETQYF
TRBV30	TRBJ1-5	CAWSGTTQPQHF
TRBV5-6	TRBJ2-2	CASSGGAANTGELFF
TRBV20-1	TRBJ2-5	CSASLETQYF
TRBV7-6	TRBJ1-1	CASSRSQGARITEAFF
TRBV11-1	TRBJ2-7	CASSLDFTGFYEQYF
TRBV5-1	TRBJ1-1	CASSLIPGSDTEAFF
TRBV6-1	TRBJ2-1	CASTGGLAVYNEQFF
TRBV19	TRBJ2-7	CASSGSPMDRGRYEQYF
TRBV27	TRBJ2-7	CASSSGQYLYEQYF
TRBV5-1	TRBJ2-2	CASSPPSGELFF
TRBV19	TRBJ1-2	CASSTGTANYGYTF
TRBV19	TRBJ2-3	CASKSSGAYTDTQYF
TRBV6-1	TRBJ2-2	CASSEETGATGELFF
TRBV14	TRBJ2-1	CASSLDSSYNEQFF
TRBV5-1	TRBJ2-7	CASSFRTSFPDYEQYF
TRBV5-6	TRBJ2-7	CASSPDRGEQYF
TRBV25-1	TRBJ1-2	CASRRTGENYGYTF
TRBV2	TRBJ1-4	CASSGTGGDEKLFF
TRBV5-1	TRBJ2-7	CASSSPGQDYEQYF
TRBV6-5	TRBJ2-5	CASRTPGQPHQYF
TRBV28	TRBJ2-1	CASSAPGTNSYNEQFF
TRBV6-6	TRBJ2-2	CASEDRGGTGELFF
TRBV10-2	TRBJ2-7	CASSGRGVHEQYF
TRBV5-1	TRBJ1-4	CASSRRGGPGEKLFF
TRBV27	TRBJ2-7	CASSRQGAGEQYF
TRBV19	TRBJ2-7	CASSIVGTGRAEQYF
TRBV10-1	TRBJ1-1	CATSDSENTEAFF
TRBV19	TRBJ2-7	CASSIGVGAYEQYF
TRBV7-8	TRBJ1-5	CASSFLQGNNQPQHF